These T cell receptor beta chains were read from a single sample in a study of spatial heterogeneity in lung cancer. TCRdb re-called the 5' RACE reads with MiXCR, one entry per CDR3 protein. The sample has more than 45,000 distinct CDR3 sequences, under 6% seen once; the top ten hold approximately 12%. The source material was PBMCs, sampled at surgery. The receptors were sampled from a male donor with early-stage non-small cell lung cancer. The CDR3 runs from the conserved cysteine through the conserved F or W. A D gene is named only where the DNA matches it firmly. Size tells how often a clone was seen (once, few, many) or the class of an expanded clone, and some rows leave it out.

>NA|TRBJ2-7|many|TRBV5-1
CASSPATTVPYEQYF
TGCGCCAGCAGCCCCGCCACGACGGTGCCCTACGAGCAGTACTTC
>NA|TRBJ2-6|NA|TRBV4-1
CASSQDHRVFGANVLTF
TGCGCCAGCAGCCAAGATCACAGGGTATTTGGGGCCAACGTCCTGACTTTC
>NA|TRBJ1-6|many|TRBV7-2
CASSLGPGRGSPLHF
TGTGCCAGCAGCTTAGGCCCAGGGAGGGGTTCACCCCTCCACTTT
>NA|TRBJ2-1|many|TRBV27
CASSFHGSNYNEQFF
TGTGCCAGCAGTTTCCACGGGAGTAACTACAATGAGCAGTTCTTC
>TRBD1|TRBJ1-1|many|TRBV28
CASSLYFIQGASLENTEAFF
TGTGCCAGCAGTTTATACTTTATACAGGGGGCGAGCCTGGAGAACACTGAAGCTTTCTTT
>NA|TRBJ2-1|many|TRBV6-5
CASRQDSSYNEQFF
TGTGCCAGCAGACAGGACAGCTCCTACAATGAGCAGTTCTTC
>TRBD1|TRBJ2-2|many|TRBV6-5
CASSPQGAPTGELFF
TGTGCCAGCAGTCCACAGGGGGCGCCCACCGGGGAGCTGTTTTTT
>NA|TRBJ2-3|many|TRBV13
CASTLRLFNTDTQYF
TGTGCCAGCACCCTCAGGCTTTTTAACACAGATACGCAGTATTTT
>NA|TRBJ1-1|many|TRBV6-5
CASSPSPGGTEAFF
TGTGCCAGCAGTCCATCCCCCGGGGGCACTGAAGCTTTCTTT
>NA|TRBJ2-5|many|TRBV27
CASSPIDGTLPDF
TGTGCCAGCAGTCCCATCGATGGGACCCTCCCGGACTTC
>NA|TRBJ2-5|many|TRBV4-3
CASSQEETQYF
TGCGCCAGCAGCCAAGAAGAGACCCAGTACTTC
>TRBD1|TRBJ1-1|many|TRBV7-6
CASSSGQTNTEAFF
TGTGCCAGCAGCTCGGGACAGACGAACACTGAAGCTTTCTTT
>TRBD1|TRBJ1-1|many|TRBV18
CASSPPRAGGANTEAFF
TGTGCCAGCTCACCACCGAGGGCAGGGGGCGCGAACACTGAAGCTTTCTTT
>NA|TRBJ2-1|many|TRBV7-7
CASSLVDVSYNEQFF
TGTGCCAGCAGCTTAGTAGACGTCTCCTACAATGAGCAGTTCTTC
>NA|TRBJ2-7|few|TRBV6-5
CASSYGQGGTYEQYF
TGTGCCAGCAGTTACGGGCAGGGGGGTACTTACGAGCAGTACTTC
>TRBD2|TRBJ2-1|many|TRBV20-1
CSAQGLAGGGFLNEQFF
TGCAGTGCTCAGGGACTAGCGGGAGGGGGGTTCTTGAATGAGCAGTTCTTC
>NA|TRBJ2-1|many|TRBV6-6
CASSLAGGYNEQFF
TGTGCCAGCAGCCTGGCAGGGGGGTACAATGAGCAGTTCTTC
>NA|TRBJ2-1|many|TRBV9
CASSVVAQGNEQFF
TGTGCCAGCAGCGTAGTGGCGCAAGGCAATGAGCAGTTCTTC
>NA|TRBJ2-1|many|TRBV28
CASSFHDTYNEQFF
TGTGCCAGCAGTTTCCACGACACCTACAATGAGCAGTTCTTC
>TRBD1|TRBJ2-1|NA|TRBV20-1
CSATQGNNEQFF
TGCAGTGCTACACAGGGGAACAATGAGCAGTTCTTC
>TRBD2|TRBJ2-1|many|TRBV6-4
CASSVPAGGFHEQFF
TGTGCCAGCAGTGTACCAGCGGGAGGCTTTCATGAGCAGTTCTTC
>NA|TRBJ1-2|many|TRBV24-1
CSSCVRGHGYTF
TGCAGCTCCTGTGTTAGAGGGCATGGCTACACCTTC
>NA|TRBJ2-3|many|TRBV28
CASRRQGSDTQYF
TGTGCCAGCAGACGCCAGGGTTCAGATACGCAGTATTTT
>NA|TRBJ1-1|many|TRBV5-6
CASSLGLGNTEAFF
TGTGCCAGCAGCTTGGGTCTGGGGAACACTGAAGCTTTCTTT
>TRBD2|TRBJ2-1|few|TRBV20-1
CSAPGLAGGEQFF
TGCAGTGCCCCGGGACTAGCTGGAGGTGAGCAGTTCTTC
>NA|TRBJ1-2|many|TRBV28
CASSLYGSYGYTF
TGTGCCAGCAGTTTATATGGGAGCTATGGCTACACCTTC
>NA|TRBJ2-5|NA|TRBV6-2/TRBV6-3
CASRTVGETQYF
TGTGCCAGCCGGACCGTAGGGGAGACCCAGTACTTC
>TRBD2|TRBJ2-7|many|TRBV2
CASNGGAFKGEQYF
TGTGCCAGCAACGGGGGGGCATTTAAAGGCGAGCAGTACTTC
>TRBD2|TRBJ2-7|NA|TRBV7-8
CASSRRTSGTYEQYF
TGTGCCAGCAGCCGACGGACTAGCGGAACCTACGAGCAGTACTTC
>TRBD1|TRBJ2-3|many|TRBV29-1
CSGHGMTGGATDTQYF
TGCAGCGGCCACGGCATGACAGGGGGAGCCACAGATACGCAGTATTTT
>TRBD1|TRBJ2-2|many|TRBV20-1
CSARDRGPGGELFF
TGCAGTGCTAGAGATAGGGGGCCGGGCGGGGAGCTGTTTTTT